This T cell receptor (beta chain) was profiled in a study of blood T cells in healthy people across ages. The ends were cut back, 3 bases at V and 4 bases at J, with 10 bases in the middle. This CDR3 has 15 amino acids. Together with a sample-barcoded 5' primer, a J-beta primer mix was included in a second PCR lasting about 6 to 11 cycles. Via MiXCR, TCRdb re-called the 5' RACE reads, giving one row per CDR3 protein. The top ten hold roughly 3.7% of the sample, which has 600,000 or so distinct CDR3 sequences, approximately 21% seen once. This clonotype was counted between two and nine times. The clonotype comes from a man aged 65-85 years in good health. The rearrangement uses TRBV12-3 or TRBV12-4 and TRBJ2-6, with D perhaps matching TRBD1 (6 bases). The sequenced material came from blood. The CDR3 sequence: CASSFRQEGANVLTF. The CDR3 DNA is TGTGCCAGCAGTTTCCGACAGGAAGGGGCCAACGTCCTGACTTTC.